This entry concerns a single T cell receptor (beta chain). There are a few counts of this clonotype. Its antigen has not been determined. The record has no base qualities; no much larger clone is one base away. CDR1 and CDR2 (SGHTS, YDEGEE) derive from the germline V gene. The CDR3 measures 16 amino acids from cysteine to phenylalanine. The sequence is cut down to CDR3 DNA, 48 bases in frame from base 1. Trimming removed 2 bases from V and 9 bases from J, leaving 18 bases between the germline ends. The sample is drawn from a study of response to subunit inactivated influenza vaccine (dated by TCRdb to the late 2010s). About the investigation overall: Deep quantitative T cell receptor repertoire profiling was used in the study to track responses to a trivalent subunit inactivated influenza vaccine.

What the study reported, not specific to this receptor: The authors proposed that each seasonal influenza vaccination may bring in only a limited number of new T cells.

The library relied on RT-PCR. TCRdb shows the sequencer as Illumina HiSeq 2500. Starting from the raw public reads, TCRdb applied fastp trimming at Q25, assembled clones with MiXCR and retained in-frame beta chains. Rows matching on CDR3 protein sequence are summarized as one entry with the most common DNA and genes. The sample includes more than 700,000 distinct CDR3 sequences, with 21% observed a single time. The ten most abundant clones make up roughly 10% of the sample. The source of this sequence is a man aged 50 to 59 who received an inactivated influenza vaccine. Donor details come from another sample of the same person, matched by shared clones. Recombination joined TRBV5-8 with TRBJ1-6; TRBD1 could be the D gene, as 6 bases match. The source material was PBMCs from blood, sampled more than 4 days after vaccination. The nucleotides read TGTGCCAGCAGCTTTCGGACAGCCAGAAACCCTTCACCCCTCCACTTT. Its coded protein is CASSFRTARNPSPLHF. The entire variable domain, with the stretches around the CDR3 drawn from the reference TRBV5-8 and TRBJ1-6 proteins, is EAGVTQSPTHLIKTRGQQATLRCSPISGHTSVYWYQQALGLGLQFLLWYDEGEERNRGNFPPRFSGRQFPNYSSELNVNALELEDSALYLCASSFRTARNPSPLHFGNGTRLTVT.